The TCR beta chain under discussion was sequenced for a study of cytomegalovirus exposure and HLA in healthy donors (dated by TCRdb to 2016 to 2017). In the study overall: In an earlier analysis of about 560 of the donors, 276 Gb of sequence data and 90 million to 120 million unique TCR beta sequences from about 180 million T cells were reported. Around 300 gigabases of sequencing data and approximately 85 million unique TCR sequences were included in an early release covering about 700 HLA-typed donors. Of the 300 to 500 genotyped donors, 75% to 85% were placed in the genetic ancestry cluster associated with self-reported Caucasian donors. The study aimed to test whether signatures of past pathogen exposure could be identified by cataloging public T cell receptors. The study profiled the T cell repertoires of 500 to 800 subjects by immunosequencing and related them to cytomegalovirus serostatus. Along with the approximately 650-subject first cohort, a separate validation cohort of over a hundred different subjects was used. The study combined high-throughput TCR immunosequencing, statistical association of individual TCRs with disease status, and machine learning to predict cytomegalovirus infection status. To study patterns of TCR occurrence, a later analysis re-analyzed previously published TCR beta repertoires from 666 donors and added high-resolution HLA genotyping. The later analysis used no new phenotypic data to find candidate immune exposures, relying instead on TCR beta sequences and their occurrence across donors. To decide whether each TCR beta V gene segment behaved as functional or pseudogenic, an earlier analysis of some 540 of the donors relied on high-throughput TCR beta sequencing. Donor age, sex, ethnicity and CMV serostatus were collected together with the repertoire data. A later genetic analysis took genome-wide SNP genotypes for about 55% of the 666 donors and used that subset as a discovery cohort. All discovery cohort repertoires had been generated using a single sequencing platform. Both class I and class II loci were covered by HLA typing, at four-digit resolution. Typing coverage varied by locus: about 620-640 donors for A, B, C, DRB1 and DQB1; roughly 500 for DQA1; over 600 for DPA1; about 450 for DPB1. Several DR-DQ haplotypes were treated as single units for association and clustering because of strong linkage in the cohort. Among some 400 genotyped donors of the cohort, an average of approximately 240,000 unique TCR beta nucleotide sequences was sequenced per donor, of which about 19% were non-productive. Findings and caveats that apply to the study as a whole: The classifier was reported to diagnose cytomegalovirus status with high specificity and sensitivity in both the original and validation cohorts. At a false discovery rate of 0.05, a later analysis linked around 17,000 TCR beta sequences to specific HLA alleles. Assigning TCR associations to individual alleles was difficult when HLA alleles, especially DR and DQ, strongly co-occurred. Immune exposure information for the cohort was limited to CMV serostatus. Presence/absence analyses assumed roughly uniform sequencing depth across donors, an assumption that may not hold. An association between a missense DCLRE1C variant and V-gene and J-gene trimming of TCR beta chains was found in a later genetic analysis and replicated in an independent cohort. According to a later analysis, most CMV-associated TCR beta chains appeared to be HLA-restricted, and the HLA associations seemed to be driven largely by CMV exposure. According to the authors, the approach could potentially be generalized to other disease states and immunological phenotypes. The study gave a list of 150 to 200 TCR beta chains associated with cytomegalovirus. In a later analysis, several top co-occurrence clusters were reported to appear linked to parvovirus B19, influenza, CMV and Epstein-Barr virus. Because counts were too low, 15 to 20 rarely observed V segments, including chromosome 9 orphons, were excluded from the earlier analysis of 587 of the donors. Linkage disequilibrium might explain the correlated functional status among segregating V segments, but an unknown experimental factor could not be excluded. Some IMGT-functional V segments, including TRBV6-2 and TRBV6-3, could not be distinguished by the 87-base-pair reads and were therefore excluded. In a later analysis, the rate of TCR association differed among HLA loci, with DRB1 alleles having the most associated TCRs and HLA-C alleles having the fewest. In a later analysis, HLA-associated TCR beta chains showed more clonal expansion and lower generation probabilities than non-associated chains that were equally common. A group of highly shared sequence variants was considered likely to be a technical artifact of the sequencing pipeline. A further reported finding was that TCR beta sequences accurately predicted the HLA-A and HLA-B alleles for most subjects in the first cohort. In an earlier analysis of fewer than 750 of the donors, most TCR beta V segments were observed in productive rearrangements about 87% or about 30% of the time, broadly matching IMGT annotations. According to a later genetic analysis, donors in an Asian-associated ancestry cluster had fewer N-insertions in productive TCRs than the roughly 700-donor mean. In this cohort, only TCR beta chains were sequenced, and detectable features were limited by the absence of alpha or paired-chain data. Three of the identified cytomegalovirus-associated TCR beta chains were confirmed in vitro to be specific for cytomegalovirus antigens. Because some donors lacked HLA typing at each locus, the association tests relied only on the typed subset. Most TCR sequences were observed very rarely across donors, whereas some public TCRs were present in many individuals.

In total, fewer than 750 healthy bone marrow donors made up the cohort. At the time of sampling, every cohort member was nominally healthy, though immune exposures that went unrecorded were likely present. The donor tested CMV seronegative and was one of the 352 seronegative cohort members. A peripheral blood sample was provided by each donor, and peripheral blood mononuclear cells were used for TCR beta sequencing. The Qiagen DNeasy Blood Extraction Kit was used to extract genomic DNA from the blood cell samples. The germline V gene yields SQVTM for CDR1 and ANQGSEA for CDR2. After removal of 6 bases from V and 5 bases from J, the junction retains 9 bases not matched to a gene. Inclusive of the bounding cysteine and phenylalanine, the CDR3 is 13 residues long. Only CDR3 DNA remains: 39 bases, in frame from the first base. The library relied on the immunoSEQ multiplex PCR assay. The multiplex PCR relied on a mix of 60 forward primers for TCR Vbeta segments and 13 reverse primers for TCR Jbeta segments. A multiplex PCR assay on genomic DNA amplified the CDR3 region of rearranged TCR beta genes. The Illumina HiSeq System was used to sequence the amplified TCR beta libraries as 87-base-pair reads. The study's own analysis went as follows. A later analysis counted about 80 million unique TCR beta chains across the 600 to 850 repertoires, and some 11 million of these chains were shared by at least two donors. Raw reads were error-corrected and collapsed into unique sequences by a nearest-neighbor algorithm in which closely related sequences were merged to remove PCR and sequencing errors. CDR3 sequences were aligned to IMGT reference sequences to assign V, D and J gene segments. Each retained sequence needed at least a six-nucleotide match to both a V gene segment and a J gene segment. A rearrangement counted as productive if the CDR3 had no stop codons and remained in frame with V and J, and every other rearrangement counted as non-productive. CDR3 was defined by IMGT convention, running from the second conserved V-encoded cysteine to the conserved J-encoded phenylalanine. Sequences without an unambiguous match to a single V gene segment were excluded from the earlier analysis of approximately 560 of the donors. An earlier analysis of a few hundred of the donors classified V segments as functional when productive rearrangements were above 56.7% and as segregating when the standard deviation between donors was above 5%. To diagnose cytomegalovirus status from the catalog of TCR beta chain sequences, a statistical classification framework was built. A later analysis assigned V and J genes by comparing TCR nucleotide sequences with IMGT/GENE-DB human TR gene sequences. Using the TCRdist pipeline, a later analysis assigned CDR3 sequences along with most-parsimonious VDJ recombination scenarios. A later analysis defined each TCR beta chain by its CDR3 amino acid sequence plus V-gene family, and excluded reads lacking a unique V-gene family. To address suspected cross-contamination and a sequencing artifact, a later analysis removed around 590 highly shared, low-generation-probability nucleotide sequences. For each public chain, a later analysis derived a clonal expansion index from normalized ranks of inferred template counts within each repertoire. A later analysis computed generation probabilities with a VDJ recombination model fitted to out-of-frame rearrangements, and checked the results against IGoR. A later analysis scored TCR-TCR, TCR-HLA and TCR-CMV co-occurrence with hypergeometric tests, applying a repertoire-size bias correction to TCR pairs. A later analysis estimated false discovery rates by permuting HLA or CMV assignments 20 times. In a later analysis, co-occurring TCRs were grouped using DBSCAN, and TCRdist sequence similarity was added for clustering within HLA-allele-positive subsets. Repertoires with fewer than 30,000 or more than 120,000 public chains were left out of co-occurrence clustering, as were a few repertoires with anomalous nucleotide sharing. The table comes from immuneACCESS by way of TCRdb, which keeps in-frame sequences with V and J called. Part of the clones is missing from these tables; in studies checked, under half for an unresolved V gene and the rest for unknown reasons. From that table come the V and J calls and clone size; the DNA was used to work out D and trimming. The sample data list 120,000 or so clones, and over 60% of these were observed just once. The top ten clones comprise 1.5% to 2.5% of the sample.

Regarding this clone: The clone's antigen remains unknown. Base qualities are missing; no much larger clone stands one base away.

Sequencing used PBMCs. Recombination linked TRBV29-1 to TRBJ2-5; the junction holds 7 bases that match TRBD1. The receptor comes from a man in his late teens or twenties in good health and CMV-seronegative. DNA sequence: TGCAGCGTCCGGGACAGCGGTAGGGAGACCCAGTACTTC. Its protein reads: CSVRDSGRETQYF. Where the CDR3 stops, the reference TRBV29-1 and TRBJ2-5 genes take over; the full variable domain is SAVISQKPSRDICQRGTSLTIQCQVDSQVTMMFWYRQQPGQSLTLIATANQGSEATYESGFVIDKFPISRPNLTFSTLTVSNMSPEDSSIYLCSVRDSGRETQYFGPGTRLLVL.